A selection of T cell receptor beta chains follows, all from one sample in a study of early T cells in non-severe SARS-CoV-2 infection. TCRdb fed the 5' RACE reads into MiXCR, producing one record per CDR3 protein. The sample has roughly 80,000 distinct CDR3 sequences, around 15% seen once; the top ten hold under 4%. The specimen was whole blood. The receptors originated from an adult who was a healthcare worker with PCR-confirmed SARS-CoV-2 infection or an uninfected control (not recorded which). Both conserved end residues are part of each CDR3. The order of the fields is D gene, J gene, V gene, clone size, CDR3 protein, CDR3 DNA. A D gene is named only where the DNA matches it firmly. Size is omitted from some rows. Given values are once, few, many or a class for expanded clones.

d_call: -; j_call: TRBJ1-1; v_call: TRBV28; clone_size: -; cdr3_aa: CASSLRINTEAFF; cdr3_nt: TGTGCCAGCAGTTTACGGATTAACACTGAAGCTTTCTTT
d_call: -; j_call: TRBJ2-2; v_call: TRBV19; clone_size: -; cdr3_aa: CASSIATTGWGPGELFF; cdr3_nt: TGTGCCAGTAGTATAGCGACGACAGGTTGGGGGCCCGGGGAGCTGTTTTTT
d_call: TRBD2; j_call: TRBJ2-7; v_call: TRBV7-9; clone_size: -; cdr3_aa: CASSRTSGVEEQYF; cdr3_nt: TGTGCCAGCAGCCGTACTAGCGGGGTAGAAGAGCAGTACTTC
d_call: -; j_call: TRBJ1-2; v_call: TRBV10-3; clone_size: few; cdr3_aa: CAISVTAVGYTF; cdr3_nt: TGTGCCATCAGTGTCACAGCCGTAGGCTACACCTTC
d_call: -; j_call: TRBJ2-7; v_call: TRBV19; clone_size: -; cdr3_aa: CASSMGVGAYEQYF; cdr3_nt: TGTGCCAGTAGTATGGGGGTCGGAGCCTACGAGCAGTACTTC
d_call: TRBD2; j_call: TRBJ2-1; v_call: TRBV7-9; clone_size: few; cdr3_aa: CASSQAWTSGSTPYNEQFF; cdr3_nt: TGTGCCAGCAGTCAGGCCTGGACTAGCGGGAGTACACCTTACAATGAGCAGTTCTTC
d_call: -; j_call: TRBJ2-1; v_call: TRBV2; clone_size: few; cdr3_aa: CASSEIRSGGNEQFF; cdr3_nt: TGTGCCAGCAGTGAAATCAGGAGTGGGGGGAATGAGCAGTTCTTC
d_call: TRBD1; j_call: TRBJ1-5; v_call: TRBV7-6; clone_size: -; cdr3_aa: CASSLGLPGTEGQPQHF; cdr3_nt: TGTGCCAGCAGCTTAGGTCTGCCCGGGACAGAAGGACAGCCCCAGCATTTT
d_call: -; j_call: TRBJ2-3; v_call: TRBV20-1; clone_size: -; cdr3_aa: CSARARQLTDTQYF; cdr3_nt: TGCAGTGCCCGGGCGAGGCAACTCACAGATACGCAGTATTTT
d_call: TRBD1; j_call: TRBJ1-2; v_call: TRBV12-3/TRBV12-4; clone_size: -; cdr3_aa: CASTLAGTGGGYTF; cdr3_nt: TGTGCCAGCACCCTCGCCGGGACAGGCGGGGGCTACACCTTC
d_call: TRBD1; j_call: TRBJ2-5; v_call: TRBV6-1; clone_size: few; cdr3_aa: CASSRGQDIVETQYF; cdr3_nt: TGTGCCAGCAGTAGAGGACAGGACATTGTAGAGACCCAGTACTTC
d_call: -; j_call: TRBJ1-2; v_call: TRBV4-2; clone_size: -; cdr3_aa: CASSQDPLTRRLYGYTF; cdr3_nt: TGTGCCAGCAGCCAAGACCCGTTAACAAGGCGGCTCTATGGCTACACCTTC
d_call: -; j_call: TRBJ1-2; v_call: TRBV10-3; clone_size: -; cdr3_aa: CAISGDSSREGYTF; cdr3_nt: TGTGCCATCAGTGGAGACAGCTCAAGGGAAGGCTACACCTTC
d_call: -; j_call: TRBJ1-5; v_call: TRBV19; clone_size: many; cdr3_aa: CASSQGPNQPQHF; cdr3_nt: TGTGCCAGTAGTCAAGGCCCCAATCAGCCCCAGCATTTT
d_call: -; j_call: TRBJ1-3; v_call: TRBV7-9; clone_size: few; cdr3_aa: CASSLAYPGNTIYF; cdr3_nt: TGTGCCAGCAGCTTAGCGTACCCTGGAAACACCATATATTTT
d_call: -; j_call: TRBJ2-3; v_call: TRBV7-9; clone_size: -; cdr3_aa: CASSLYGTPGGDTQYF; cdr3_nt: TGTGCCAGCAGCTTGTACGGGACTCCCGGAGGAGATACGCAGTATTTT
d_call: TRBD2; j_call: TRBJ2-5; v_call: TRBV12-3/TRBV12-4; clone_size: many; cdr3_aa: CASSSGLAGVETQYF; cdr3_nt: TGTGCCAGCAGCTCGGGACTAGCGGGAGTAGAGACCCAGTACTTC
d_call: -; j_call: TRBJ2-1; v_call: TRBV11-2; clone_size: few; cdr3_aa: CASSPPMDRYNEQFF; cdr3_nt: TGTGCCAGCAGCCCCCCGATGGACAGATACAATGAGCAGTTCTTC
d_call: -; j_call: TRBJ2-7; v_call: TRBV29-1; clone_size: few; cdr3_aa: CSVDITSLRGREQYF; cdr3_nt: TGCAGCGTGGATATAACTAGTTTACGGGGACGAGAGCAGTACTTC
d_call: TRBD2; j_call: TRBJ2-4; v_call: TRBV6-5; clone_size: many; cdr3_aa: CASSSPSPQRDHKNIQYF; cdr3_nt: TGTGCCAGCAGTTCGCCTTCCCCCCAGCGGGACCACAAAAACATTCAGTACTTC
d_call: TRBD1; j_call: TRBJ2-7; v_call: TRBV5-1; clone_size: many; cdr3_aa: CASTPGTDSYEQYF; cdr3_nt: TGCGCCAGCACCCCCGGGACAGATTCCTACGAGCAGTACTTC
d_call: TRBD1; j_call: TRBJ1-3; v_call: TRBV7-9; clone_size: -; cdr3_aa: CASSRTLGTDSGNTIYF; cdr3_nt: TGTGCCAGCAGCCGGACCCTGGGGACAGACTCTGGAAACACCATATATTTT
d_call: -; j_call: TRBJ2-1; v_call: TRBV7-3; clone_size: many; cdr3_aa: CASSLGGQNNEQFF; cdr3_nt: TGTGCCAGCAGCTTAGGCGGACAAAACAATGAGCAGTTCTTC
d_call: TRBD2; j_call: TRBJ2-3; v_call: TRBV7-9; clone_size: many; cdr3_aa: CASSGNFGGRDTQYF; cdr3_nt: TGTGCCAGCAGCGGCAATTTCGGGGGGAGAGATACGCAGTATTTT
d_call: TRBD1; j_call: TRBJ1-2; v_call: TRBV29-1; clone_size: few; cdr3_aa: CSVAGQSNYGYTF; cdr3_nt: TGCAGCGTTGCGGGACAGTCAAACTATGGCTACACCTTC
d_call: -; j_call: TRBJ2-3; v_call: TRBV6-5; clone_size: few; cdr3_aa: CASSYERASGTDTQYF; cdr3_nt: TGTGCCAGCAGTTACGAGCGGGCTAGCGGCACAGATACGCAGTATTTT
d_call: -; j_call: TRBJ1-3; v_call: TRBV5-6; clone_size: -; cdr3_aa: CASSLGRPRRGNTIYF; cdr3_nt: TGTGCCAGCAGCTTGGGGCGGCCAAGGCGCGGAAACACCATATATTTT
d_call: -; j_call: TRBJ1-1; v_call: TRBV11-2; clone_size: many; cdr3_aa: CASSLGQVYTEAFF; cdr3_nt: TGTGCCAGCAGCTTAGGGCAGGTGTACACTGAAGCTTTCTTT
d_call: -; j_call: TRBJ2-3; v_call: TRBV18; clone_size: -; cdr3_aa: CASSPRRANTDTQYF; cdr3_nt: TGTGCCAGCTCACCACGCAGGGCTAACACAGATACGCAGTATTTT
d_call: -; j_call: TRBJ2-5; v_call: TRBV7-3; clone_size: few; cdr3_aa: CASSLNVGGLRETQYF; cdr3_nt: TGTGCCAGCAGCTTAAATGTGGGAGGCCTCCGGGAGACCCAGTACTTC
d_call: -; j_call: TRBJ1-6; v_call: TRBV6-5; clone_size: many; cdr3_aa: CASSQTPYNSPLHF; cdr3_nt: TGTGCCAGCAGTCAAACCCCCTATAATTCACCCCTCCACTTT
d_call: -; j_call: TRBJ2-3; v_call: TRBV6-6; clone_size: -; cdr3_aa: CASSPGTDTRYF; cdr3_nt: TGTGCCAGCAGCCCTGGTACAGATACGCGGTATTTT
d_call: TRBD2; j_call: TRBJ2-1; v_call: TRBV6-4; clone_size: -; cdr3_aa: CASSARGGSYNEQFF; cdr3_nt: TGTGCCAGCAGTGCGCGGGGGGGCTCCTACAATGAGCAGTTCTTC
d_call: TRBD1; j_call: TRBJ2-1; v_call: TRBV5-5; clone_size: many; cdr3_aa: CASSLLPDRGLDNEQFF; cdr3_nt: TGTGCCAGCAGCCTCCTACCGGACAGGGGGCTAGACAATGAGCAGTTCTTC
d_call: -; j_call: TRBJ2-7; v_call: TRBV13; clone_size: many; cdr3_aa: CASSSDLGGYEQYF; cdr3_nt: TGTGCCAGCAGCTCGGACCTGGGGGGCTACGAGCAGTACTTC
d_call: -; j_call: TRBJ2-3; v_call: TRBV29-1; clone_size: -; cdr3_aa: CSVEKDRPKPGDTQYF; cdr3_nt: TGCAGCGTTGAGAAGGACAGACCTAAGCCGGGGGATACGCAGTATTTT
d_call: -; j_call: TRBJ1-6; v_call: TRBV27; clone_size: few; cdr3_aa: CASSLGGVGNSPLHF; cdr3_nt: TGTGCCAGCAGTTTAGGGGGGGTAGGGAATTCACCCCTCCACTTT
d_call: -; j_call: TRBJ2-7; v_call: TRBV4-1; clone_size: few; cdr3_aa: CASSQTGLGEQYF; cdr3_nt: TGCGCCAGCAGCCAGACAGGTTTGGGGGAGCAGTACTTC
d_call: TRBD1; j_call: TRBJ1-4; v_call: TRBV19; clone_size: -; cdr3_aa: CASTRQGSIEKLFF; cdr3_nt: TGTGCCAGTACCAGACAGGGGAGTATTGAAAAACTGTTTTTT
d_call: -; j_call: TRBJ2-7; v_call: TRBV7-3; clone_size: many; cdr3_aa: CASRTRGGEDSYEQYF; cdr3_nt: TGTGCCAGCAGGACAAGAGGGGGAGAGGACTCCTACGAGCAGTACTTC
d_call: TRBD2; j_call: TRBJ2-7; v_call: TRBV29-1; clone_size: few; cdr3_aa: CSVSGLAAEQYF; cdr3_nt: TGCAGCGTATCCGGACTAGCCGCCGAGCAGTACTTC
d_call: -; j_call: TRBJ1-5; v_call: TRBV11-2; clone_size: -; cdr3_aa: CASSLGGGGNQAQHF; cdr3_nt: TGTGCCAGCAGCTTGGGTGGCGGAGGCAATCAGGCCCAGCATTTT